This entry describes one T cell receptor (beta chain). Antigen: not known. Cultured CD4+ T cells had their DNA profiled by the Oncomine TCR Beta short-read assay. TCRdb re-derived calls from the PCR reads in MiXCR, one entry per CDR3 protein. This sample yields about 3,300 distinct CDR3 sequences, of which around 75% are seen a single time; over 20% belongs to the top ten. Treatment noted: roughly 10-day PBMC culture with coronavirus spike peptide pools or control peptides (ViraFEST assay). These data originate in a study of vaccination and CD4 T cells after COVID-19. Study overall: Two-dose vaccination with either BNT162b2 or mRNA-1273 was given to participants.

Germline V CDR1 and CDR2: SGHTA, FQGNSA. The CDR3 consists of 16 residues. V lost 0 bases and J lost 6, with 17 bases in between. The clonotype comes from a human donor who had recovered from COVID-19. Sequencing was performed on CD4+ T cells from blood, cultured in vitro. The chain has TRBV7-2 and TRBJ2-5; D is tentatively TRBD1 or TRBD2 (7 bases each). For the CDR3, the DNA is TGTGCCAGCAGCTTAGCGGGTAGCAGGGGGGGTCAGACCCAGTACTTC. This codes for CASSLAGSRGGQTQYF.